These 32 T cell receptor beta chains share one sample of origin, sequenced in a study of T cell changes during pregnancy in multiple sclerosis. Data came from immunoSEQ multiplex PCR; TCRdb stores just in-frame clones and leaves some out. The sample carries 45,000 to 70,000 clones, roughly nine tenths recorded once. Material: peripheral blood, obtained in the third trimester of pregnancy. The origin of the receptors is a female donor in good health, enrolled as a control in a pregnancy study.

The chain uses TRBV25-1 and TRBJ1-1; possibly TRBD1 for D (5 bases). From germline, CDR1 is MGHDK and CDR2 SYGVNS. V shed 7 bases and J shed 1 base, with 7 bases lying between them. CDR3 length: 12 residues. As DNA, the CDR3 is TGTGCCAGCACGGGGGGGAACACTGAAGCTTTCTTT. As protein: CASTGGNTEAFF.

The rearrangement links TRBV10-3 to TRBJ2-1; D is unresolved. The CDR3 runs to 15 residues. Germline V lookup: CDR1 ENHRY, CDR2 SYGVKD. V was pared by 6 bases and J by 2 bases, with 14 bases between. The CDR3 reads CAISLRQAPYNEQFF. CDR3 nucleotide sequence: TGTGCCATCAGCCTAAGACAAGCTCCCTACAATGAGCAGTTCTTC.

CDR3 bases: TGTGCCAGCAGTTCGGGACAGGGGGCCAAAAACATTCAGTACTTC. It codes for CASSSGQGAKNIQYF. This chain links TRBV28 with TRBJ2-4, with TRBD1 identical over 10 bases. The CDR3 sequence is 15 residues long. J gave up 1 base and V 4 bases, and 1 base lay outside the gene matches. Per the germline V gene, CDR1 is MDHEN and CDR2 is SYDVKM. Drawing the rest from reference TRBV28 and TRBJ2-4, the complete variable domain is DVKVTQSSRYLVKRTGEKVFLECVQDMDHENMFWYRQDPGLGLRLIYFSYDVKMKEKGDIPEGYSVSREKKERFSLILESASTNQTSMYLCASSSGQGAKNIQYFGAGTRLSVL.

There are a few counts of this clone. The CDR3 spells CASSVAGGPDTQYF. In nucleotides, the CDR3 is TGTGCCAGCAGTGTAGCGGGGGGGCCAGATACGCAGTATTTT. J is TRBJ2-3 and V is TRBV6-4; 11 nucleotides align to TRBD2. The CDR3 runs to 14 residues. Germline V lookup: CDR1 MRHNA, CDR2 SNTAGT. The ends lost 4 bases at V and 4 bases at J; junction bases unmatched: 1.

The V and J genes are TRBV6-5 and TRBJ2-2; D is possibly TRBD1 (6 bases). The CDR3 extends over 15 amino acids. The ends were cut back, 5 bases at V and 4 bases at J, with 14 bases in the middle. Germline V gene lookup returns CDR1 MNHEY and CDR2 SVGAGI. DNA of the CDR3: TGTGCCAGCAGTACCGCTCAGGGGTCCACCGGGGAGCTGTTTTTT. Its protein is CASSTAQGSTGELFF.

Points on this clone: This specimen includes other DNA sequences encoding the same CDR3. CDR3 nucleotide sequence: TGTGCCAGTAGTAGGGGCGCAACTAATGAAAAACTGTTTTTT. It yields the protein CASSRGATNEKLFF. This chain connects TRBV19 to TRBJ1-4; weak D call: TRBD1 (5 bases). Germline CDR1 LNHDA, CDR2 SQIVND (reference sequence). The V gene lost 4 bases and the J gene lost 0 bases, with 6 bases spanning the gap. This CDR3 region has 14 residues. The variable domain in full, completed from reference TRBV19 and TRBJ1-4, reads DGGITQSPKYLFRKEGQNVTLSCEQNLNHDAMYWYRQDPGQGLRLIYYSQIVNDFQKGDIAEGYSVSREKKESFPLTVTSAQKNPTAFYLCASSRGATNEKLFFGSGTQLSVL.

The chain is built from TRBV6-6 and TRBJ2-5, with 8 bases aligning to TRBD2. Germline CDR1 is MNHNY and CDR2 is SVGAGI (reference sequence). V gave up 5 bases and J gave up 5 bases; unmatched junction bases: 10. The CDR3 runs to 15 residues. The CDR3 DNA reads TGTGCCAGCAGTCCAAGCAATAGCGGGGTTGAGACCCAGTACTTC. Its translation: CASSPSNSGVETQYF.

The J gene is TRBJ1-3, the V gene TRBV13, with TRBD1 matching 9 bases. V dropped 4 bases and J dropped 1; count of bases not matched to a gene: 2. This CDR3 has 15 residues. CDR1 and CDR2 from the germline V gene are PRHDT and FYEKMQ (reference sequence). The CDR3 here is CASSSGQGSGNTIYF. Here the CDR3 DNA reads TGTGCCAGCAGCTCCGGACAGGGGTCTGGAAACACCATATATTTT.

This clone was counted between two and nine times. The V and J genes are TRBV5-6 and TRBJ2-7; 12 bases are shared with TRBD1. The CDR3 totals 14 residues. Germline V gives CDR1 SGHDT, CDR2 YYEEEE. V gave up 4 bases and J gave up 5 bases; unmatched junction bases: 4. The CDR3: CASSLGTGGDEQYF. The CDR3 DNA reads TGTGCCAGCAGCCTGGGGACAGGGGGCGACGAGCAGTACTTC.

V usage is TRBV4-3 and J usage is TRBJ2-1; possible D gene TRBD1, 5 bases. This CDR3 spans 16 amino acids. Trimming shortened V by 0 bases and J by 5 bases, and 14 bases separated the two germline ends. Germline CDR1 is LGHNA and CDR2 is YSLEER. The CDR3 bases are TGCGCCAGCAGCCAAGAGGGGCCAGGCGGTCACAATGAGCAGTTCTTC. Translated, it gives CASSQEGPGGHNEQFF.

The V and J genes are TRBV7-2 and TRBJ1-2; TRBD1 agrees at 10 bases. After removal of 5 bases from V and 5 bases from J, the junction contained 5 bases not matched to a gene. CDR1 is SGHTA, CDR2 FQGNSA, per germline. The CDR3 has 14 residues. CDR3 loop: CASSLGQGRYGYTF. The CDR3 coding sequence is TGTGCCAGCAGCCTGGGACAGGGGAGGTATGGCTACACCTTC.

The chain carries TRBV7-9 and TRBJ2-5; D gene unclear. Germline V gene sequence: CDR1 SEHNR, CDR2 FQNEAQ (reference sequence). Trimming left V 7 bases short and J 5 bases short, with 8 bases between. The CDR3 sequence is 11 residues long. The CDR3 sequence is CASTPEETQYF. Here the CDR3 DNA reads TGTGCCAGCACGCCGGAGGAGACCCAGTACTTC. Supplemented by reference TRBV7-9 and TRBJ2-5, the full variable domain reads DTGVSQNPRHKITKRGQNVTFRCDPISEHNRLYWYRQTLGQGPEFLTYFQNEAQLEKSRLLSDRFSAERPKGSFSTLEIQRTEQGDSAMYLCASTPEETQYFGPGTRLLVL.

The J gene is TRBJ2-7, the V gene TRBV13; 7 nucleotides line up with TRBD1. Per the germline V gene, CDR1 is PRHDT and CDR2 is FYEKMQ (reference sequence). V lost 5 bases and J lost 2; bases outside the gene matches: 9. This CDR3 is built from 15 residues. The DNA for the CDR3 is TGTGCCAGCAGCCCGAACAGGGGAGCCACCTACGAGCAGTACTTC. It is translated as CASSPNRGATYEQYF.

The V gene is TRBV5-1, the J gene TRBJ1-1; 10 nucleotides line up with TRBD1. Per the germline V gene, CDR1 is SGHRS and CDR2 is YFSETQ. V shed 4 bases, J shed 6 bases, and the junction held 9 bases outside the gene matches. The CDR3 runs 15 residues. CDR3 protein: CASSEGQGGNPEAFF. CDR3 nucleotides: TGCGCCAGCAGCGAAGGACAGGGGGGCAACCCTGAAGCTTTCTTT.

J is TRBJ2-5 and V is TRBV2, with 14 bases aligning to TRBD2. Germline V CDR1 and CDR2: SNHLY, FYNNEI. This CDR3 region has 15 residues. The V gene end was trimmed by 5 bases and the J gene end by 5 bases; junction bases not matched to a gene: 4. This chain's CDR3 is CASSTTSGRAETQYF. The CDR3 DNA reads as TGTGCCAGCAGTACGACTAGCGGGAGGGCCGAGACCCAGTACTTC. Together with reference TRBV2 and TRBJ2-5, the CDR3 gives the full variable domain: EPEVTQTPSHQVTQMGQEVILRCVPISNHLYFYWYRQILGQKVEFLVSFYNNEISEKSEIFDDQFSVERPDGSNFTLKIRSTKLEDSAMYFCASSTTSGRAETQYFGPGTRLLVL.

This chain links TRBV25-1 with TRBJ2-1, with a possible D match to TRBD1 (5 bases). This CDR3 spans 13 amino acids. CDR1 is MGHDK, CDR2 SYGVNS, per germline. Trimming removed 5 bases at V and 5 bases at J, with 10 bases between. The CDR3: CASSRGIHNEQFF. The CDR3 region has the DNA TGTGCCAGCAGTAGGGGCATCCACAATGAGCAGTTCTTC.

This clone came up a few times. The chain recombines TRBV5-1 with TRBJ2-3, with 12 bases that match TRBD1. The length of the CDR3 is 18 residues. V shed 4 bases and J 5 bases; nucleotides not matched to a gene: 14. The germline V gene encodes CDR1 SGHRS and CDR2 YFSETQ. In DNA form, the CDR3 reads TGCGCCAGCAGCCCCTCACCGGCGGGACAGGGGGCGGGAGATACGCAGTATTTT. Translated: CASSPSPAGQGAGDTQYF.

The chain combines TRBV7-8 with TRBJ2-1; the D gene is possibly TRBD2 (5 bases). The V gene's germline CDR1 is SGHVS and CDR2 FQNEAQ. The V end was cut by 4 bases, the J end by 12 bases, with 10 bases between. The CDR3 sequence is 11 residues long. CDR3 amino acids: CASSSERRQFF. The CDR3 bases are TGTGCCAGCAGCTCCGAGCGGCGGCAGTTCTTC.

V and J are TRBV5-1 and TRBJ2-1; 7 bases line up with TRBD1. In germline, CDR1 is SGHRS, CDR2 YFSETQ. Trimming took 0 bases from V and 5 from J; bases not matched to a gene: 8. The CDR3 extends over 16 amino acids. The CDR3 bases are TGCGCCAGCAGCTTGGGATCAGGGGGTCTTCACAATGAGCAGTTCTTC. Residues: CASSLGSGGLHNEQFF. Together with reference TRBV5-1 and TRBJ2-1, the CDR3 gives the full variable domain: KAGVTQTPRYLIKTRGQQVTLSCSPISGHRSVSWYQQTPGQGLQFLFEYFSETQRNKGNFPGRFSGRQFSNSRSEMNVSTLELGDSALYLCASSLGSGGLHNEQFFGPGTRLTVL.

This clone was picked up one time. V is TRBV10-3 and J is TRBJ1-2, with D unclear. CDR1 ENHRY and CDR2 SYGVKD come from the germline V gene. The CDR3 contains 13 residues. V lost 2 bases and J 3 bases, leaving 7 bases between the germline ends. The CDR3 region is CAISENIYYGYTF. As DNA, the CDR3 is TGTGCCATCAGTGAGAACATCTACTATGGCTACACCTTC.

This CDR3 is CASSFRGSTDTQYF. The CDR3, as DNA: TGTGCCAGCAGTTTTAGGGGGAGCACAGATACGCAGTATTTT. This chain connects TRBV6-5 to TRBJ2-3; perhaps TRBD1 as D (6 bases). The CDR3 consists of 14 residues. Trimming stripped 4 bases from V and 0 bases from J, with 8 bases between. Germline V gene lookup returns CDR1 MNHEY and CDR2 SVGAGI.

Here the CDR3 DNA reads TGTGCCAGCAGTGACGGAACAGGGGGCTATGGCTACACCTTC. As protein: CASSDGTGGYGYTF. This sequence joins TRBV6-4 and TRBJ1-2; 8 bases are a match to TRBD1. The CDR3 is 14 residues long. V dropped 2 bases and J dropped 4; count of bases not matched to a gene: 3. In germline, CDR1 is MRHNA, CDR2 SNTAGT.

The CDR3 is CASSHRTGGGQPQHF. The CDR3 DNA reads as TGTGCCAGTAGTCACCGGACAGGGGGTGGCCAGCCCCAGCATTTT. The chain employs TRBV19 and TRBJ1-5; 10 nucleotides match TRBD1. This CDR3 spans 15 amino acids. The trim removed 5 bases at V and 7 bases at J, leaving 8 bases unmatched. The V gene's germline CDR1 is LNHDA and CDR2 SQIVND (reference sequence).

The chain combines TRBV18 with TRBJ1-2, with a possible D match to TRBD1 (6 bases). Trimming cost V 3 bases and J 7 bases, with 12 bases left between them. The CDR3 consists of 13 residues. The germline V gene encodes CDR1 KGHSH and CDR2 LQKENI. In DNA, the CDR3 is TGTGCCAGCTCACCGATCGGACAGACTGGCTACACCTTC. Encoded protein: CASSPIGQTGYTF.

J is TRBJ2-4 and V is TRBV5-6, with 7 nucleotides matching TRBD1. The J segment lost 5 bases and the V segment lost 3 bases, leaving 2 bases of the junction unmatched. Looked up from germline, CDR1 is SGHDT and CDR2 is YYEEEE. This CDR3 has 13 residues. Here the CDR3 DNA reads TGTGCCAGCAGCTCCGGGACAGAAAACATTCAGTACTTC. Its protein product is CASSSGTENIQYF.

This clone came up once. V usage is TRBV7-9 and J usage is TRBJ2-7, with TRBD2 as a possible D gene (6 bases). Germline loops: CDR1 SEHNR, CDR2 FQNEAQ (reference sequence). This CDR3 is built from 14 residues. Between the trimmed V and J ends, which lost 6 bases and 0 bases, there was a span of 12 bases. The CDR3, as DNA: TGTGCCAGCAGTCGACGACTAGACTCCTACGAGCAGTACTTC. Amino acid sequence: CASSRRLDSYEQYF.

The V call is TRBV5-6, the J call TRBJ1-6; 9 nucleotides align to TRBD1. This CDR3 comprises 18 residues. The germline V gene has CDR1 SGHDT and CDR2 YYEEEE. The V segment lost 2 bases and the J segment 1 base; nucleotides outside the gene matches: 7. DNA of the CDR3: TGTGCCAGCAGCTTAAGGACAGGGGAATGGTCCTATAATTCACCCCTCCACTTT. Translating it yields CASSLRTGEWSYNSPLHF.

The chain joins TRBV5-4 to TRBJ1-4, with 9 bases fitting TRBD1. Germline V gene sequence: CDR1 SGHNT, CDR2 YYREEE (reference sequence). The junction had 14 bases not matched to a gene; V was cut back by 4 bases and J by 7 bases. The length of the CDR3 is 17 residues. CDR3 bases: TGTGCCAGCAGCCCGAGTCCCGGGACAGGGCTGGGTGAAAAACTGTTTTTT. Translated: CASSPSPGTGLGEKLFF.

CDR3 amino acids: CASSPSGGSPDTQYF. The CDR3 nucleotides read TGTGCCAGCTCACCGAGCGGGGGGTCGCCAGATACGCAGTATTTT. V is TRBV18 and J is TRBJ2-3; TRBD2 matches 9 bases. V lost 3 bases and J lost 4; bases outside the gene matches: 5. Germline CDR1 reads KGHSH; CDR2 reads LQKENI. The CDR3 length is 15 residues.

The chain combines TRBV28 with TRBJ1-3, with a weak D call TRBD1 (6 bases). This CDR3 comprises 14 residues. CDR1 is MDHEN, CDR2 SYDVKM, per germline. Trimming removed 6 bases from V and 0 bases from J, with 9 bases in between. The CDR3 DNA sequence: TGTGCCAGCAGAAGGGACAACTCTGGAAACACCATATATTTT. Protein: CASRRDNSGNTIYF. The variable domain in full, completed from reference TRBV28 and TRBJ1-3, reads DVKVTQSSRYLVKRTGEKVFLECVQDMDHENMFWYRQDPGLGLRLIYFSYDVKMKEKGDIPEGYSVSREKKERFSLILESASTNQTSMYLCASRRDNSGNTIYFGEGSWLTVV.

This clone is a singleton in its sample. CDR3 nucleotides: TGTGCCAGCAGCTTGTGGGGCGAAAACACCATATATTTT. Translating gives CASSLWGENTIYF. J is TRBJ1-3 and V is TRBV5-4; TRBD1 is a possible D gene (5 bases). The CDR3 totals 13 residues. CDR1 SGHNT and CDR2 YYREEE come from the germline V gene (reference sequence). V shed 1 base and J shed 6 bases, with 8 bases lying between them.

The CDR3 DNA reads as TGTGCCAGTAGTATCGGGACAGGGAAGAGCACCGGGGAGCTGTTTTTT. This gives the protein CASSIGTGKSTGELFF. The chain recombines TRBV19 with TRBJ2-2; 9 nucleotides align to TRBD1. CDR1 and CDR2 from the germline V gene are LNHDA and SQIVND (reference sequence). CDR3 length equals 16 residues. J was trimmed by 4 bases and V by 3 bases; bases with no gene match: 6.